The entry below gives a single T cell receptor (beta chain) sequence along with its context. Its antigen is unidentified. Germline V gene data show CDR1 as SQVTM and CDR2 as ANQGSEA. The CDR3 loop spans 15 amino acids. The germline V and J ends were trimmed by 4 bases and 5 bases, with 20 bases remaining between them. The data are from a study of Ad26.COV2.S vaccination and SARS-CoV-2 variants. Study overall: Dosing was one shot or two shots 56 days apart. Study conclusions and caveats: Once vaccination had occurred, spike-specific CD8+ and CD4+ T cell responses reportedly showed substantial breadth.

Treatment noted: 15 to 20 received Ad26.COV2.S at low or high dose, single or two shots; about 5 received placebo; per-sample allocation not given. Sampling was done on day 63 after the first vaccine or placebo injection. TCRdb's copy holds only in-frame clones and misses some; the assay was immunoSEQ multiplex PCR. The sample includes more than 300,000 clones, around four fifths of them seen just once. Specimen: peripheral blood, collected in a trial of Ad26.COV2.S vaccine versus placebo. The source is a person between 18 and 60 years old who received the Ad26.COV2.S COVID-19 vaccine or a placebo. V usage is TRBV29-1 and J usage is TRBJ2-5; the D call may be TRBD1 or TRBD2 (6 bases each). Written as DNA, the CDR3 is TGCAGCGTTGTTCCGGGGGCTTCGGTATTGGAGACCCAGTACTTC. Translation: CSVVPGASVLETQYF. The complete variable domain, with remaining parts taken from reference TRBV29-1 and TRBJ2-5, reads SAVISQKPSRDICQRGTSLTIQCQVDSQVTMMFWYRQQPGQSLTLIATANQGSEATYESGFVIDKFPISRPNLTFSTLTVSNMSPEDSSIYLCSVVPGASVLETQYFGPGTRLLVL.